The sequence of this TCR beta chain was determined in a study of cytomegalovirus exposure and HLA in healthy donors. With 60 Vbeta and 13 Jbeta primers, the PCR was carried out. Repertoires were generated with immunoSEQ multiplex PCR, while TCRdb's copy carries only in-frame clones and drops some. The sample holds 84,000 or so clones, around four fifths seen once. This clone is a singleton in its sample. This clonotype originated in a boy between 5 and 17 years old in good health and CMV-seronegative. The sample consisted of PBMCs.

The CDR3 reads CASQDRLNTEAFF. CDR3 nucleotides: TGTGCCAGTCAGGACAGGTTGAACACTGAAGCTTTCTTT. The gene calls are TRBV7-9 and TRBJ1-1; 7 bases line up with TRBD1. This CDR3 has 13 residues. Germline CDR1 SEHNR, CDR2 FQNEAQ (reference sequence). With V trimmed by 9 bases and J by 0 bases, 4 bases remained unmatched.